This entry is about one T cell receptor (beta chain). The antigen it binds to is not known. Base qualities were left out, and no much larger clone turns up one base away. The data were obtained in a study of T cell responses to AZD1222 COVID-19 vaccine (dated by TCRdb to the early 2020s). The study in broad terms: AZD1222 recipients whose second dose came at about 4 weeks and those whose second dose came at about 12 weeks were combined into one group, since spike-specific TCR depth and breadth did not differ between the two schedules. A total of approximately 240 trial participants underwent TCR sequencing, of whom some 210 received two doses of AZD1222 and around 26 received two doses of the MenACWY control vaccine. Trial participants were enrolled by age into subgroups of 18-55, 56-69 and 70-plus years, and around 140, 26 and 57 TCR-sequenced participants, respectively, were included in these subgroups.

The CDR3 regions of human TCRbeta chains were subjected to immunosequencing. The published analysis was carried out like this. TCRs in the repertoires were matched against a reference library of SARS-CoV-2-specific TCRs that had been generated with the MIRA antigen-specificity platform. Breadth was defined as the fraction of unique TCRs that were SARS-CoV-2-associated, and depth was defined as the fraction of total T cells that were SARS-CoV-2-associated. Using the MIRA data, every spike-specific TCR was mapped to the spike region that the TCR reacted to and assigned to either a CD4 or a CD8 class. Log10-transformed breadth and depth values were compared by one-way ANOVA with Sidak's multiple comparisons tests. TCRdb's version of the immuneACCESS table is confined to in-frame rearrangements and falls short of the full clone set. An unresolved V gene accounts for under half of the shortfall where checked; the remainder is of unknown origin. The V and J calls and clone size are taken from that table; D and trimming were inferred from the DNA. In this sample the table shows about 180,000 clones, roughly nine tenths of which occur a single time. The ten largest make up 2.6% of the sample.

The germline V gene gives CDR1 as SNHLY and CDR2 as FYNNEI. V lost 0 bases and J lost 5 bases; the stretch between them is 28 bases long. Measured from the cysteine to the phenylalanine, the CDR3 is 20 residues long. Just the 60-base CDR3 DNA is kept, in frame starting at base 1. Per the publication, the time point label means: baseline before first vaccination. Vaccinee samples were obtained from the UK trials COV001 and COV002, which included a single-blind randomized controlled phase 2/3 trial of AZD1222 (ChAdOx1 nCoV-19) in healthy adults. For TCRbeta chain sequencing, PBMC samples from trial participants were taken at day 0 and at day 28 after the second dose. Overall study results and their limits: Participants were mostly white British, with more females than males. The authors suggested clonal diversity may have been underestimated. No day 14 peak-response samples were available, so repertoires were characterized only after the peak T cell response. In the small 56-69-year group, the increase in depth fell short of significance, most likely because of low power. Only a handful of AZD1222 recipients were SARS-CoV-2 seropositive at baseline, limiting conclusions about previously exposed vaccinees. After two AZD1222 doses, both the breadth and the depth of spike-specific TCRs were significantly higher than at day 0 and than in MenACWY recipients. Nearly half of unique spike-specific TCRs reportedly recognized epitopes outside regions mutated in the B.1.351 and B.1.1.7 variants. Vaccine-associated CD4 TCRs spanned the whole spike protein, with dominant responses in regions 160-218 and 743-854.

The sequence links TRBV2 to TRBJ2-5, and TRBD2 may be the D gene, going by 7 matching bases. This material consisted of peripheral blood, taken on day 0 of AZD1222 vaccination. The clonotype comes from an adult in good health. The CDR3 loop reads CASSEALGEGEGTARETQYF. Here is the DNA: TGTGCCAGCAGTGAAGCGCTTGGGGAGGGGGAGGGCACCGCTCGGGAGACCCAGTACTTC.